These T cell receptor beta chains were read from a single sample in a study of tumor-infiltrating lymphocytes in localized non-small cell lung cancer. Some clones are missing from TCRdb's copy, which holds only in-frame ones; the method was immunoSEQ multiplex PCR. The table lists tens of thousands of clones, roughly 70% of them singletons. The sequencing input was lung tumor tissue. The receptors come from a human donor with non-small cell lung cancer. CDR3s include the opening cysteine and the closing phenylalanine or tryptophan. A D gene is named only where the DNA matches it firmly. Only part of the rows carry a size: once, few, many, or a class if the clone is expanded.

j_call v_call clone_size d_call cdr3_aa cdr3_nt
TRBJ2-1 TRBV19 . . CASSISRRGNEQFF TGTGCCAGTAGTATTAGCCGGAGGGGGAATGAGCAGTTCTTC
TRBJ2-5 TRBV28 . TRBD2 CASSSPSASGSRETQYF TGTGCCAGCAGTAGCCCCTCCGCTAGCGGGAGCCGTGAGACCCAGTACTTC
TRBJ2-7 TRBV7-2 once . CASRSPGIYYEQYF TGTGCCAGCAGGAGTCCAGGGATTTACTACGAGCAGTACTTC
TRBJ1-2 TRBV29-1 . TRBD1 CSDFNQLAGGYGYTF TGCAGCGACTTCAACCAGCTCGCAGGGGGCTATGGCTACACCTTC
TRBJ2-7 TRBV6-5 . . CASSYGKAGSYEQYF TGTGCCAGCAGTTACGGGAAAGCAGGGTCTTACGAGCAGTACTTC
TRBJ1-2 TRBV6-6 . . CASTLTPGSFYGYTF TGTGCCAGCACCCTGACCCCCGGCAGCTTCTATGGCTACACCTTC
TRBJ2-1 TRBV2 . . CASRWGVYNEQFF TGTGCCAGCCGATGGGGGGTCTACAATGAGCAGTTCTTC
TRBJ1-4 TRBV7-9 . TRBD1 CASSLLGQGEKLFF TGTGCCAGCAGCTTACTGGGACAGGGCGAAAAACTGTTTTTT
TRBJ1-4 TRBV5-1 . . CASSLSGFNEKLFF TGCGCCAGCAGCTTGTCAGGATTTAATGAAAAACTGTTTTTT
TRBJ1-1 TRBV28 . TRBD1 CASSTPGQGRWAFF TGTGCCAGCAGTACCCCGGGACAGGGGCGGTGGGCTTTCTTT
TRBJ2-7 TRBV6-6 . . CASSYSREQYF TGTGCCAGCAGTTACTCGAGGGAGCAGTACTTC
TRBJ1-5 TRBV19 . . CASSIAPIQGYSNQPQHF TGTGCCAGTAGTATAGCACCGATTCAGGGTTATAGCAATCAGCCCCAGCATTTT
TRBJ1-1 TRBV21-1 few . CASSKEHRMNTEAFF TGTGCCAGCAGCAAAGAACACAGAATGAACACTGAAGCTTTCTTT
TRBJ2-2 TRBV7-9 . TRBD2 CASSRSGRTNTGELFF TGTGCCAGCAGCCGTAGCGGGAGGACGAACACCGGGGAGCTGTTTTTT
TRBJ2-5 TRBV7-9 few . CASSPHEGWSEQYF TGTGCCAGCAGCCCGCATGAAGGATGGTCGGAGCAGTACTTC
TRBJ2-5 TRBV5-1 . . CASSRVSQETQYF TGCGCCAGCTCTCGGGTCAGCCAAGAGACCCAGTACTTC
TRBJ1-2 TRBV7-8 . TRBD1 CASSPAGGQGVNTF TGTGCCAGCAGCCCAGCAGGGGGCCAGGGAGTAAACACCTTC
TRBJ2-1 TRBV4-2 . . CASSQGLATYNEQFF TGTGCCAGCAGCCAAGGGTTAGCGACCTACAATGAGCAGTTCTTC
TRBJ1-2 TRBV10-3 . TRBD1 CAISVGTGGYGYTF TGTGCCATCAGTGTAGGGACAGGGGGCTATGGCTACACCTTC
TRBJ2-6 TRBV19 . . CASSKDRDSPSTKANVLTF TGTGCCAGTAGCAAGGATCGGGACTCCCCATCCACTAAGGCCAACGTCCTGACTTTC
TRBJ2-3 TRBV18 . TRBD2 CASSPPGGTQYF TGTGCCAGCTCCCCCCCGGGGGGTACGCAGTATTTT
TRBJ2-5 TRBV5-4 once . CASSLWEYQETQYF TGTGCCAGCAGCCTCTGGGAGTACCAAGAGACCCAGTACTTC